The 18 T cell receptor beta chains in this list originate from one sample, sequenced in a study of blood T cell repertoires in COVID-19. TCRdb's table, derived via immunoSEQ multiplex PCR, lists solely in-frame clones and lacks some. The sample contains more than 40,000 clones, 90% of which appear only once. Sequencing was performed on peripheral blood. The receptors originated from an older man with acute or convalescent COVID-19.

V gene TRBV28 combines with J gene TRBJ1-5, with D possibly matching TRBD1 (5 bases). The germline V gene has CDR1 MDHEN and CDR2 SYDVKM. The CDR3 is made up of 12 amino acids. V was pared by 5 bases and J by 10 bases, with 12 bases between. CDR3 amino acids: CASSENRIPQHF. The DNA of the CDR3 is TGTGCCAGCAGTGAAAACAGGATTCCCCAGCATTTT.

CDR3 sequence reads: CATSDLTRGNEQFF. CDR3 sequence (DNA): TGTGCCACCAGTGATCTTACCAGGGGGAATGAGCAGTTCTTC. The gene calls are TRBV24-1 and TRBJ2-1, with 7 bases aligning to TRBD1. Germline-derived CDR1 and CDR2 are KGHDR and SFDVKD. The CDR3 contains 14 residues. V was pared by 3 bases and J by 7 bases, with 5 bases of the junction left unmatched.

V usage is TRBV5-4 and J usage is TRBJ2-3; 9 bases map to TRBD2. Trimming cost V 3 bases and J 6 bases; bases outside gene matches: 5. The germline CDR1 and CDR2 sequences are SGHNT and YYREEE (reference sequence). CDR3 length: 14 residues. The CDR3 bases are TGTGCCAGCAGCTCAGCGGGGGGTACGGATACGCAGTATTTT. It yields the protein CASSSAGGTDTQYF.

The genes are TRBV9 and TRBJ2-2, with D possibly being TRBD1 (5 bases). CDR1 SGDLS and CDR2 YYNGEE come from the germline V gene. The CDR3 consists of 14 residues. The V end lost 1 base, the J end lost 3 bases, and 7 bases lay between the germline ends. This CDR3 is CASSVQGYTGELFF. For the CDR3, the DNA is TGTGCCAGCAGCGTACAGGGATACACCGGGGAGCTGTTTTTT.

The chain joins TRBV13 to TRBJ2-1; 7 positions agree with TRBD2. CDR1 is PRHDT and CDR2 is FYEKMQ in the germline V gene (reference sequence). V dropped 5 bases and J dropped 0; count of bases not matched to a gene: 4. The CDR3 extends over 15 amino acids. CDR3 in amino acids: CASSPRESSYNEQFF. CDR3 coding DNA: TGTGCCAGCAGCCCGCGGGAGAGCTCCTACAATGAGCAGTTCTTC. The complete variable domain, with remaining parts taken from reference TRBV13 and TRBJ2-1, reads AAGVIQSPRHLIKEKRETATLKCYPIPRHDTVYWYQQGPGQDPQFLISFYEKMQSDKGSIPDRFSAQQFSDYHSELNMSSLELGDSALYFCASSPRESSYNEQFFGPGTRLTVL.

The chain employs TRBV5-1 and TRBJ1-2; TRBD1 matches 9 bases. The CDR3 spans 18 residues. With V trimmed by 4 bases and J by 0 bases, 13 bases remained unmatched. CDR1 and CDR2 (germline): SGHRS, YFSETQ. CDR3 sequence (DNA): TGCGCCAGCAGCCCCGGGACAGGGACGTTTGCGGCTAACTATGGCTACACCTTC. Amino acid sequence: CASSPGTGTFAANYGYTF.

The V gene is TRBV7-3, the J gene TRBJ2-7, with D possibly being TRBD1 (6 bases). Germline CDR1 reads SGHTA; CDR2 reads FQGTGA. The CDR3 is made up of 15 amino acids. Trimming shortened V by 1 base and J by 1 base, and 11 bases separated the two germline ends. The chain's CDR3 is CASSLKGGHSYEQYF. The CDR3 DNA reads TGTGCCAGCAGCTTAAAAGGGGGTCATTCCTACGAGCAGTACTTC.

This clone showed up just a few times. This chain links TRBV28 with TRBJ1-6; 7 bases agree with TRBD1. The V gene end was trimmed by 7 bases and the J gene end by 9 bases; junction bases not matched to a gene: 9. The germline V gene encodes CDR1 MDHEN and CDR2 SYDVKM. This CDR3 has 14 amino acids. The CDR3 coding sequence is TGTGCCAGCACAAGGTGGACAGGCTTTTCACCCCTCCACTTT. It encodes CASTRWTGFSPLHF.

The CDR3 sequence: CASRLGRNTEAFF. The CDR3 nucleotides read TGTGCCAGCAGACTGGGGAGGAACACTGAAGCTTTCTTT. The rearrangement links TRBV6-5 to TRBJ1-1; D unresolved. The CDR3 spans 13 residues. The V end lost 6 bases, the J end lost 1 base, and 9 bases lay between the germline ends. From germline, CDR1 is MNHEY and CDR2 SVGAGI.

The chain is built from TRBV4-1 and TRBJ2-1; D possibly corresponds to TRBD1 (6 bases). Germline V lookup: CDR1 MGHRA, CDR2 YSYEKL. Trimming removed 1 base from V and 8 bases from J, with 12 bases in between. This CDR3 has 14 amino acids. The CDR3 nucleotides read TGCGCCAGCAGCCAAGTAGGACAGATCGATGAGCAGTTCTTC. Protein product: CASSQVGQIDEQFF.

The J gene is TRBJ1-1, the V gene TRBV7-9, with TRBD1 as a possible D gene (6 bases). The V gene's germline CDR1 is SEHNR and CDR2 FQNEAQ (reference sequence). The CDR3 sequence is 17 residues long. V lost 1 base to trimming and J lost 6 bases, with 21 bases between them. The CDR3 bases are TGTGCCAGCAGCTTAGACTTGATCAGGGGCCGGACGGCTGAAGCTTTCTTT. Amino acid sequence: CASSLDLIRGRTAEAFF.

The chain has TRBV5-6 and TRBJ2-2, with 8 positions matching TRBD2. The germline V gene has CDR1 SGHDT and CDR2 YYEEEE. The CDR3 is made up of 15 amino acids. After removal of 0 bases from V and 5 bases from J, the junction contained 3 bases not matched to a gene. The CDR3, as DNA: TGTGCCAGCAGCTTGGGAGCGGGGGTTACCGGGGAGCTGTTTTTT. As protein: CASSLGAGVTGELFF.

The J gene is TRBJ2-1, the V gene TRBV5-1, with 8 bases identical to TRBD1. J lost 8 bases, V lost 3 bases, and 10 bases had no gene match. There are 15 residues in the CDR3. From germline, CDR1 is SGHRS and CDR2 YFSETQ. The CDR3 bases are TGCGCCAGCAGCTACAGGGGGACGGGATCCCATGAGCAGTTCTTC. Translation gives CASSYRGTGSHEQFF. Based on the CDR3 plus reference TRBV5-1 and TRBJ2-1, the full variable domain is KAGVTQTPRYLIKTRGQQVTLSCSPISGHRSVSWYQQTPGQGLQFLFEYFSETQRNKGNFPGRFSGRQFSNSRSEMNVSTLELGDSALYLCASSYRGTGSHEQFFGPGTRLTVL.

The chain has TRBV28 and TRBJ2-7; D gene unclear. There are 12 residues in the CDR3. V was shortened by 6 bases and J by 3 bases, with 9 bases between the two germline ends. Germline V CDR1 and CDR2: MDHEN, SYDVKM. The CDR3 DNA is TGTGCCAGCAGCCTCCAGGACTACGAGCAGTACTTC. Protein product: CASSLQDYEQYF.

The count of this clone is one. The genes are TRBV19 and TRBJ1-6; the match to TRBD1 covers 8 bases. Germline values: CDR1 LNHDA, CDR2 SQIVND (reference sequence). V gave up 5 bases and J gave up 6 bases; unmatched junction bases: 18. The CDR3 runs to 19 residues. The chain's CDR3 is CASSLYGTGGGFGNSPLHF. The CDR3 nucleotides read TGTGCCAGTAGTTTATACGGGACAGGTGGGGGTTTTGGTAATTCACCCCTCCACTTT.

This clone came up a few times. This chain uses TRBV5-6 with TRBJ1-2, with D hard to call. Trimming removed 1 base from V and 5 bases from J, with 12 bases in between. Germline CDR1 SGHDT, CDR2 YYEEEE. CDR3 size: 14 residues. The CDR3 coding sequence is TGTGCCAGCAGCTTGTATGCCGGCGGGTATGGCTACACCTTC. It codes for CASSLYAGGYGYTF.

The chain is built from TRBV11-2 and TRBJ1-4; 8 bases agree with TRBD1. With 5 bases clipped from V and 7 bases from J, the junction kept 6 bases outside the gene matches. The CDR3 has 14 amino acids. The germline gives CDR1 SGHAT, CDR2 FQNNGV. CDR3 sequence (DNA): TGTGCCAGCAGCCCGGACAGGGCTCTTGAAAAACTGTTTTTT. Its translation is CASSPDRALEKLFF.

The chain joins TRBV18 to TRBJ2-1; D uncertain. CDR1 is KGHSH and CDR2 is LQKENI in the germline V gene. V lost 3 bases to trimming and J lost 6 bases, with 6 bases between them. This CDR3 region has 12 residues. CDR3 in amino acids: CASSPPGNEQFF. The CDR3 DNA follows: TGTGCCAGCTCACCCCCCGGCAATGAGCAGTTCTTC.